These T cell receptor beta chains were read from a single sample in a study of T cell responses to AZD1222 COVID-19 vaccine. TCRdb keeps only in-frame clones here, not all; method: immunoSEQ multiplex PCR. In the table there are 150,000 to 200,000 clones, over 80% of which are singletons. Sequences were derived from peripheral blood, sampled on day 0 of AZD1222 vaccination. These receptors originate from an adult in good health. The CDR3 runs from the conserved cysteine through the conserved F or W. Fields, in order: V gene, D gene, J gene, clone size, CDR3 DNA, CDR3 protein. D genes are given only for firm matches. A clone size is listed for some rows: how often the clone was seen (once, few, many), or a class if it is expanded.

TRBV6-1,NA,TRBJ2-2,NA,TGTGCCAGCAGTGAAAGGCTTGAGCTTGGGGCCACCGGGGAGCTGTTTTTT,CASSERLELGATGELFF
TRBV21-1,NA,TRBJ2-7,NA,TGTGCCAGCAGCAAAGAAGGGGCCGTCGAGCAGTACTTC,CASSKEGAVEQYF
TRBV28,TRBD1,TRBJ1-6,NA,TGTGCCAGCAGTTTAGATTCGTCCAGGGGGTCACCCCTCCACTTT,CASSLDSSRGSPLHF
TRBV6-5,NA,TRBJ1-3,NA,TGTGCCAGCAGTTACTCAGGGGTCTCTGGAAACACCATATATTTT,CASSYSGVSGNTIYF
TRBV2,NA,TRBJ1-2,NA,TGTGCCAGCAGTGCCCTCCTGAACTATGGCTACACCTTC,CASSALLNYGYTF
TRBV19,NA,TRBJ1-1,once,TGTGCCAGTAGTCCATACATGAACACTGAAGCTTTCTTT,CASSPYMNTEAFF
TRBV19,TRBD2,TRBJ2-7,NA,TGTGCCAGTAGTTTTAGCGGGAGTTCCTACGAGCAGTACTTC,CASSFSGSSYEQYF
TRBV9,TRBD1,TRBJ2-5,NA,TGTGCCAGCAGCGTAAGGGGACAGGGGGGAGAGACCCAGTACTTC,CASSVRGQGGETQYF
TRBV7-3,TRBD1,TRBJ2-3,NA,TGTGCCAGCAGCGCACGACAGGGAAGAGGGTACACAGATACGCAGTATTTT,CASSARQGRGYTDTQYF
TRBV20-1,TRBD2,TRBJ2-3,NA,TGCAGTGCTAGTCGGTCTGGACGGGGGGGCACCACAGATACGCAGTATTTT,CSASRSGRGGTTDTQYF
TRBV24-1,NA,TRBJ1-4,NA,TGTGCCACCAGTGCCGCAACTAATGAAAAACTGTTTTTT,CATSAATNEKLFF
TRBV6-5,NA,TRBJ1-2,NA,TGTGCCAGCAGTTACTTGGGGGCCCCCTATGGCTACACCTTC,CASSYLGAPYGYTF
TRBV5-1,TRBD1,TRBJ1-2,NA,TGCGCCAGCAGCACCGGACAGGGATGGGGCTACACCTTC,CASSTGQGWGYTF
TRBV6-4,NA,TRBJ1-4,once,TGTGCCAGCAGTGACGGCAGGGGAAAACTGTTTTTT,CASSDGRGKLFF
TRBV6-2/TRBV6-3,NA,TRBJ2-1,NA,TGTGCCAGCAGTTACAACTCGGACTACCCCTGGGCGGGTGAGCAGTTCTTC,CASSYNSDYPWAGEQFF
TRBV2,NA,TRBJ2-2,NA,TGTGCCAGCAGTGAATCCCGGGACTTGACATGGAGCGGGGAGCTGTTTTTT,CASSESRDLTWSGELFF
TRBV29-1,TRBD1,TRBJ2-2,NA,TGCAGCGTTAGACAGGGGAAGACCGGGGAGCTGTTTTTT,CSVRQGKTGELFF
TRBV5-4,NA,TRBJ1-6,few,TGTGCCAGCAGCCTAACCACAGGAACGAATTCACCCCTCCACTTT,CASSLTTGTNSPLHF
TRBV18,TRBD1,TRBJ2-7,once,TGTGCCAGCTCACCCTCCTCCGGGACAGGGAAAGATAAGGAGCAGTACTTC,CASSPSSGTGKDKEQYF
TRBV6-5,TRBD1,TRBJ1-6,NA,TGTGCCAGCACCAAGGACAGGGGGATTCTACCCCTCCACTTT,CASTKDRGILPLHF
TRBV6-5,TRBD1,TRBJ1-2,NA,TGTGCCAGCATGACAGGGGCTAACTATGGCTACACCTTC,CASMTGANYGYTF
TRBV7-9,TRBD1,TRBJ1-1,NA,TGTGCCAGCAGCAATCGCCGAGGACAGGGGGCTGGTGAAGCTTTCTTT,CASSNRRGQGAGEAFF
TRBV9,NA,TRBJ2-7,NA,TGTGCCAGCAGCGTAGTTAGGCCTCACTTC,CASSVVRPHF
TRBV15,NA,TRBJ1-6,once,TGTGCCACCAGCAGAGGGGAGGGCTCGGGGAATTCACCCCTCCACTTT,CATSRGEGSGNSPLHF
TRBV19,NA,TRBJ1-4,NA,TGTGCCAGTAGTAGCGACAGTAAATCAACTAATGAAAAACTGTTTTTT,CASSSDSKSTNEKLFF
TRBV28,NA,TRBJ1-1,NA,TGTGCCAGCAGTTTACTTAACACTGAAGCTTTCTTT,CASSLLNTEAFF
TRBV7-8,TRBD2,TRBJ2-3,NA,TGTGCCAGCAGCGGAAGGGGCCTAGCGGGTAACACAGATACGCAGTATTTT,CASSGRGLAGNTDTQYF
TRBV4-3,NA,TRBJ2-3,NA,TGCGCCAGCAGCCAAGACCAAATAAACACAGATACGCAGTATTTT,CASSQDQINTDTQYF
TRBV28,NA,TRBJ2-6,NA,TGTGCCAGCAGTTCCGGGAGTAGGGGGGGCTCTGGGGCCAACGTCCTGACTTTC,CASSSGSRGGSGANVLTF
TRBV30,NA,TRBJ1-5,NA,TGTGCCTGGAGTAGGCGGCAGCCCCAGCATTTT,CAWSRRQPQHF
TRBV3-1/TRBV3-2,TRBD2,TRBJ2-5,NA,TGTGCCAGCAGCCGGGGACTAGCGGGGGGACAAGAGACCCAGTACTTC,CASSRGLAGGQETQYF
TRBV7-4,TRBD1,TRBJ1-3,NA,TGTGCCAGCAGACCGGGACAGGCCTCTGGAAACACCATATATTTT,CASRPGQASGNTIYF
TRBV4-2,NA,TRBJ1-1,NA,TGTGCCAGCAGCCAAGATTGGGGGTATATCCCTGAAGCTTTCTTT,CASSQDWGYIPEAFF
TRBV7-2,NA,TRBJ2-2,few,TGTGCCAGCAGCTTAGTAGTTTCAGGGCGCACCGGGGAGCTGTTTTTT,CASSLVVSGRTGELFF
TRBV11-3,NA,TRBJ2-3,NA,TGTGCCAGCAGCTTGGGACACGGTAGCACAGATACGCAGTATTTT,CASSLGHGSTDTQYF
TRBV29-1,NA,TRBJ2-6,NA,TGCAGCGTACGGCCCTCTGGGGCCAACGTCCTGACTTTC,CSVRPSGANVLTF
TRBV19,NA,TRBJ1-1,NA,TGTGCCAGTAGTATGTCGGGTAACACTGAAGCTTTCTTT,CASSMSGNTEAFF
TRBV1,NA,TRBJ2-7,NA,TGCACCAGCAGCCAAGCTCGGGGGCAGCTTACCTACGAGCAGTACTTC,CTSSQARGQLTYEQYF
TRBV28,TRBD1,TRBJ1-2,few,TGTGCCAGCAGAACAGGGGAGTACTATGGCTACACCTTC,CASRTGEYYGYTF
TRBV7-9,TRBD1,TRBJ1-2,NA,TGTGCCACCGAGGCTTCGACAGGGGGCTATGGCTACACCTTC,CATEASTGGYGYTF
TRBV4-1,TRBD1,TRBJ1-5,NA,TGCGCCAGCAGCCGAGAGGACAGGCCCAATCAGCCCCAGCATTTT,CASSREDRPNQPQHF
TRBV7-6,NA,TRBJ2-3,NA,TGTGCCAGCAGTACGGGACCCTTTACAGATACGCAGTATTTT,CASSTGPFTDTQYF
TRBV5-4,TRBD1,TRBJ2-2,NA,TGTGCCAGCAGCCGCCCCGGGACAGGGACAAACACCGGGGAGCTGTTTTTT,CASSRPGTGTNTGELFF
TRBV19,NA,TRBJ1-5,NA,TGTGCCAGTCGCGCCTCTCACGGCGGTCAGCCCCAGCATTTT,CASRASHGGQPQHF
TRBV27,TRBD2,TRBJ2-5,once,TGTGCCAGCAGTATCCTAGCGGGGGCGCCAGAGACCCAGTACTTC,CASSILAGAPETQYF
TRBV5-1,NA,TRBJ1-1,once,TGCGCCAGCACAGGGTGGGACACTGAAGCTTTCTTT,CASTGWDTEAFF
TRBV5-4,TRBD2,TRBJ2-3,NA,TGTGCCAGCAGTCTAGCGGGAGGGCCTCGGACAGATACGCAGTATTTT,CASSLAGGPRTDTQYF
TRBV5-4,TRBD1,TRBJ1-2,NA,TGTGCCAGCAGCCCGGACAGGGACTATGGCTACACCTTC,CASSPDRDYGYTF
TRBV7-8,TRBD2,TRBJ2-3,NA,TGTGCCAGCAGCCGAGTTCCGGGGGGGCATGGGGATACGCAGTATTTT,CASSRVPGGHGDTQYF
TRBV6-6,TRBD2,TRBJ2-2,NA,TGTGCCAGCAGTCGGACTAGCGGGAGTTTGAACACCGGGGAGCTGTTTTTT,CASSRTSGSLNTGELFF
TRBV9,NA,TRBJ1-5,NA,TGTGCCAGCAGCCCAAGAGGAGATGTGGGGCAGCCCCAGCATTTT,CASSPRGDVGQPQHF
TRBV5-1,TRBD1,TRBJ2-7,NA,TGCGCCAGCAGCTTGGAGACAGGGTTATACGAGCAGTACTTC,CASSLETGLYEQYF
TRBV6-4,NA,TRBJ2-2,NA,TGTGCCAGCAGACCCACAGGGGGGGGCACCGGGGAGCTGTTTTTT,CASRPTGGGTGELFF
TRBV7-2,NA,TRBJ2-5,NA,TGTGCCAGCAGCTTAGACCCGGGACCCCAAGAGACCCAGTACTTC,CASSLDPGPQETQYF
TRBV2,NA,TRBJ1-3,NA,TGTGCCAGCACTCTCTCTGGAAACACCATATATTTT,CASTLSGNTIYF
TRBV4-1,NA,TRBJ2-2,NA,TGCGCCAGCAGCCATTCGTCCACCGGGGAGCTGTTTTTT,CASSHSSTGELFF
TRBV7-9,TRBD1,TRBJ1-4,once,TGTGCCAGCAGCTCAAACAGGGGGCAAGAAAAACTGTTTTTT,CASSSNRGQEKLFF